The clone carrying this TCR beta chain was seen at least ten times. The antigen is not known. The sample is drawn from a study of CD8 T cells in ankylosing spondylitis. Study findings and constraints: Researchers reportedly found disease-linked clones significantly enriched in matched ankylosing spondylitis synovial fluid.

Molecular-barcoded quantitative 5'-RACE produced these TCR beta libraries. TCRdb passed the 5' RACE reads through MiXCR, listing each CDR3 protein once. The sample has about 360,000 distinct CDR3 sequences, 20% seen once; the top ten hold around 12%. Sequenced material: blood, either unsorted or a sorted T cell fraction (not recorded which). This TCR derives from a male donor with ankylosing spondylitis or in good health (not recorded which).

This CDR3 reads CASSDRVTGELFF. The CDR3 DNA is TGTGCCAGCAGTGACCGGGTCACCGGGGAGCTGTTTTTT. The chain carries TRBV12-3 or TRBV12-4 and TRBJ2-2; no firm D call. The CDR3 is made up of 13 amino acids. Trimming took off 5 bases at V and 4 bases at J, with 8 bases between the two ends.